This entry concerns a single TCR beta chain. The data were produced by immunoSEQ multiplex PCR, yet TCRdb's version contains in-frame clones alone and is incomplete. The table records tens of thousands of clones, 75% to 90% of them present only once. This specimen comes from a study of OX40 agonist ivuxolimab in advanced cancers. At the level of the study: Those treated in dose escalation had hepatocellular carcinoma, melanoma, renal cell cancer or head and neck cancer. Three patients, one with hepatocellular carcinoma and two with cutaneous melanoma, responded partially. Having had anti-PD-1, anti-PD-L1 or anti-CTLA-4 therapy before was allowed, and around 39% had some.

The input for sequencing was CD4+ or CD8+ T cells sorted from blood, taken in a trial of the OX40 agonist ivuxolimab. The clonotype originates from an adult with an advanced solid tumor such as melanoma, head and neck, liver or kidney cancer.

The CDR3 bases are TGTGCCAGCAGTGATGTAGGAGCGGGGGACACAGATACGCAGTATTTT. Encoded protein: CASSDVGAGDTDTQYF. The chain carries TRBV2 and TRBJ2-3, with 8 bases fitting TRBD2. The J segment lost 2 bases and the V segment lost 3 bases, leaving 7 bases of the junction unmatched. The V gene's germline CDR1 is SNHLY and CDR2 FYNNEI. CDR3 length equals 16 residues.